This T cell receptor beta chain was identified in a study of blood T cell repertoires in COVID-19. Study information: In each case, the material was cDNA or gDNA derived from T cells, B-cell-depleted T cells, or PBMCs.

Methods used by the authors: Cell counts per sample came from amplifying reference gene primers. Measured with immunoSEQ multiplex PCR; TCRdb has only the in-frame clones, and not every one. V and J calls and clone size come straight from that table; D and trimming were deduced from the DNA. The sample shows 100,000 to 120,000 clones, about three quarters of them seen only once. The TCR sequence derives from a woman at least 80 years old with active or convalescent COVID-19. Sequencing was carried out using peripheral blood.

The CDR3 is CASSLRGLTSTDTQYF. CDR3 nucleotides: TGCGCCAGCAGCCTTAGGGGGCTTACAAGCACAGATACGCAGTATTTT. The chain uses TRBV4-1 and TRBJ2-3, with TRBD1 matching over 7 bases. Germline V gene data show CDR1 as MGHRA and CDR2 as YSYEKL. After removal of 4 bases from V and 0 bases from J, the junction contained 7 bases not matched to a gene. The length of the CDR3 is 16 residues.